Below are 22 T cell receptor beta chains sequenced from a single sample in a study of CD8 T cells in Susac syndrome. Random hexamers primed reverse transcription of about 0.5 to 1 ug RNA. A single record per CDR3 protein comes from TCRdb applying MiXCR to the immunoSEQ multiplex PCR reads. The sample records roughly 200,000 distinct CDR3 sequences, approximately 96% being singletons. Source material: CD4+ T cells from PBMCs. These receptors came from a human donor with multiple sclerosis.

This chain uses TRBV5-6 with TRBJ2-1, with 10 bases lining up with TRBD1. The trim removed 2 bases at V and 4 bases at J, leaving 6 bases unmatched. Germline V gene data show CDR1 as SGHDT and CDR2 as YYEEEE. The CDR3 has 16 residues. For the CDR3, the DNA is TGTGCCAGCAGCTTCGTAGAGGGACAGGGGTACAATGAGCAGTTCTTC. Encoded protein: CASSFVEGQGYNEQFF.

The gene calls are TRBV30 and TRBJ1-5; maybe TRBD1 (6 bases). The V end lost 3 bases, the J end lost 1 base, and 16 bases lay between the germline ends. The CDR3 is 16 amino acids. From germline, CDR1 is GTSNPN and CDR2 SVGIG (reference sequence). The CDR3 DNA reads as TGTGCCTGGAGCCCGGGGGCGAGATCCAGCAATCAGCCCCAGCATTTT. Translating it yields CAWSPGARSSNQPQHF. Looking up the rest from reference TRBV30 and TRBJ1-5 gives the full variable domain: SQTIHQWPATLVQPVGSPLSLECTVEGTSNPNLYWYRQAAGRGLQLLFYSVGIGQISSEVPQNLSASRPQDRQFILSSKKLLLSDSGFYLCAWSPGARSSNQPQHFGDGTRLSIL.

This rearrangement joins TRBV29-1 to TRBJ1-1; 8 bases are a match to TRBD1. Per the germline V gene, CDR1 is SQVTM and CDR2 is ANQGSEA. This CDR3 comprises 14 residues. With V trimmed by 6 bases and J by 5 bases, 11 bases remained unmatched. The CDR3 DNA sequence: TGCAGCGTGGACAGGGTGGGATCGGGGACTGAAGCTTTCTTT. Amino acid sequence: CSVDRVGSGTEAFF.

The CDR3 DNA sequence: TGCGCCAGCAGCTTGGGCCACAACAGGGGAGCGGCAGATACGCAGTATTTT. It is translated as CASSLGHNRGAADTQYF. This chain joins TRBV5-1 and TRBJ2-3, with 7 bases lining up with TRBD1. With V trimmed by 0 bases and J by 4 bases, 11 bases remained unmatched. The CDR3 sequence is 17 residues long. Germline-derived CDR1 and CDR2 are SGHRS and YFSETQ.

The chain carries TRBV7-9 and TRBJ1-6; D not resolved. This CDR3 has 15 amino acids. The V end lost 2 bases, the J end lost 10 bases, and 15 bases lay between the germline ends. Germline CDR1 is SEHNR and CDR2 is FQNEAQ (reference sequence). The CDR3 nucleotides are TGTGCCAGCAGCTTAACAGCCCCGCCGAGCTCACCCCTCCACTTT. Translated: CASSLTAPPSSPLHF.

The chain combines TRBV20-1 with TRBJ2-7; 11 bases agree with TRBD2. J gave up 2 bases and V 7 bases, and 13 bases lay outside the gene matches. The CDR3 extends over 16 amino acids. Per the germline V gene, CDR1 is DFQATT and CDR2 is SNEGSKA (reference sequence). CDR3 in DNA: TGCAGTGTGACTAGCGGGGTGCTCCAACGACCCTACGAGCAGTACTTC. Its protein product is CSVTSGVLQRPYEQYF.

This sequence joins TRBV30 and TRBJ2-7; maybe TRBD1 (5 bases). Deletions cut 5 bases from V and 3 bases from J, with 11 bases between. This CDR3 has 12 residues. Germline V gene sequence: CDR1 GTSNPN, CDR2 SVGIG (reference sequence). CDR3 DNA sequence: TGTGCCTGGGGTCAGGGTTACTACGAGCAGTACTTC. This sequence encodes CAWGQGYYEQYF. Variable domain in full (rest from reference TRBV30 and TRBJ2-7): SQTIHQWPATLVQPVGSPLSLECTVEGTSNPNLYWYRQAAGRGLQLLFYSVGIGQISSEVPQNLSASRPQDRQFILSSKKLLLSDSGFYLCAWGQGYYEQYFGPGTRLTVT.

The chain is built from TRBV5-6 and TRBJ2-2; D not certain. Germline assignment: CDR1 SGHDT and CDR2 YYEEEE. The CDR3 runs 16 residues. V was clipped by 0 bases and J by 1 base, with 10 bases between them. Written as DNA, the CDR3 is TGTGCCAGCAGCTTGGTTGCAGGCCTGAACACCGGGGAGCTGTTTTTT. Amino acid sequence: CASSLVAGLNTGELFF.

The V and J genes are TRBV5-1 and TRBJ2-6, with D possibly being TRBD1 (5 bases). This CDR3 contains 17 residues. Trimming took 4 bases from V and 0 from J, leaving 14 bases between them. Germline V CDR1 and CDR2: SGHRS, YFSETQ. The CDR3 sequence is CASSQQGQSSGANVLTF. The CDR3 nucleotides read TGCGCCAGCAGCCAGCAAGGACAAAGCTCTGGGGCCAACGTCCTGACTTTC.

This chain uses TRBV12-5 with TRBJ2-7, with D possibly being TRBD1 (6 bases). The CDR3 sequence is 16 residues long. The V gene's germline CDR1 is LGHNT and CDR2 FRNRAP. V was cut by 7 bases and J by 6 bases, with 25 bases left in between. The CDR3 coding sequence is TGTGCTAGTGCCTTCGCCCCGGGCAGGGGACCCTCCGAGCAGTACTTC. Protein: CASAFAPGRGPSEQYF.

The V gene is TRBV19, the J gene TRBJ1-2; D gene uncertain. The length of the CDR3 is 14 residues. Between the trimmed V and J ends, which lost 4 bases and 3 bases, there was a span of 12 bases. Germline V gene data show CDR1 as LNHDA and CDR2 as SQIVND (reference sequence). The CDR3 spells CASSTMGTDYGYTF. CDR3 bases: TGTGCCAGTAGTACCATGGGAACAGACTATGGCTACACCTTC.

The chain joins TRBV11-2 to TRBJ2-3; possibly TRBD2 for D (6 bases). CDR3 size: 15 residues. V dropped 5 bases and J dropped 6 bases, with 18 bases sitting between them. CDR1 is SGHAT, CDR2 FQNNGV, per germline. CDR3 nucleotide sequence: TGTGCCAGCAGCGGACGCCCGACTAGACCCGATACGCAGTATTTT. This gives the protein CASSGRPTRPDTQYF.

This clonotype has just one count. The chain joins TRBV6-6 to TRBJ2-3; 8 nucleotides align to TRBD1. Germline V lookup: CDR1 MNHNY, CDR2 SVGAGI (reference sequence). The CDR3 has 15 amino acids. Trimming cost V 4 bases and J 4 bases; bases outside gene matches: 7. CDR3 nucleotide sequence: TGTGCCAGCAGTTTAAAGACAGGGGATCCAGATACGCAGTATTTT. This translates into CASSLKTGDPDTQYF.

This chain connects TRBV7-2 to TRBJ2-5; TRBD1 matches at 8 bases. In germline, CDR1 is SGHTA, CDR2 FQGNSA. The CDR3 is 14 residues long. With V trimmed by 5 bases and J by 2 bases, 4 bases remained unmatched. CDR3 in amino acids: CASSPRTGQETQYF. CDR3 DNA: TGTGCCAGCAGCCCTCGGACAGGGCAAGAGACCCAGTACTTC.

V is TRBV12-5 and J is TRBJ2-1; 7 bases fit TRBD1. CDR3 length equals 16 residues. The germline gives CDR1 LGHNT, CDR2 FRNRAP. V dropped 6 bases and J dropped 6; count of bases not matched to a gene: 14. CDR3: CASGKTRDRTANEQFF. CDR3 coding DNA: TGTGCTAGTGGCAAGACCCGGGACAGAACCGCCAATGAGCAGTTCTTC.

This clonotype has a single count. V usage is TRBV6-4 and J usage is TRBJ1-6; D remains ambiguous. Germline V CDR1 and CDR2: MRHNA, SNTAGT. The ends were cut back, 10 bases at V and 5 bases at J, with 12 bases in the middle. The CDR3 has 13 residues. Here the CDR3 reads CATVRNNNSPLHF. The CDR3 coding sequence is TGTGCCACCGTGAGGAACAATAATTCACCCCTCCACTTT.

This clonotype has just one count. V gene TRBV30 combines with J gene TRBJ2-1; D is tentatively TRBD1 or TRBD2 (5 bases each). The CDR3 spans 15 residues. The germline gives CDR1 GTSNPN, CDR2 SVGIG (reference sequence). V was shortened by 3 bases and J by 2 bases, with 14 bases between the two germline ends. The CDR3 spells CAWSWQRGAYNEQFF. CDR3 DNA: TGTGCCTGGAGCTGGCAGAGAGGGGCCTACAATGAGCAGTTCTTC.

The chain carries TRBV12-3 or TRBV12-4 and TRBJ2-7; D may match TRBD1 or TRBD2 (6 bases each). The CDR3 sequence is 14 residues long. With 3 bases removed from V and 3 bases from J, the gap between germline ends came to 12 bases. The CDR3 DNA reads as TGTGCCAGCAGTTTTGGAGGGGGACTCTACGAGCAGTACTTC. Amino acid sequence: CASSFGGGLYEQYF.

This chain connects TRBV15 to TRBJ2-5; tentative D call: TRBD1 (6 bases). CDR1 and CDR2 (germline): LNHNV, YYDKDF (reference sequence). The CDR3 totals 15 residues. Trimming left V 2 bases short and J 3 bases short, with 13 bases between. This CDR3 reads CATSRSPYREETQYF. CDR3 bases: TGTGCCACCAGCAGAAGCCCTTACAGGGAAGAGACCCAGTACTTC.

The chain combines TRBV29-1 with TRBJ2-1, with TRBD2 matching over 7 bases. Unmatched junction bases numbered 4, after V lost 4 bases and J lost 4 bases. The CDR3 contains 13 residues. CDR1 is SQVTM and CDR2 is ANQGSEA in the germline V gene. CDR3 loop: CSVGAGKYNEQFF. DNA of the CDR3: TGCAGCGTTGGAGCGGGGAAGTACAATGAGCAGTTCTTC.

The V gene is TRBV3-1, the J gene TRBJ1-1; 7 nucleotides match TRBD1. Germline loops: CDR1 LGHDT, CDR2 YNNKEL (reference sequence). V lost 4 bases, J lost 7 bases, and 6 bases stayed unmatched. The CDR3 is 13 residues long. The CDR3 region is CASSPLGQFEAFF. The CDR3 coding sequence is TGTGCCAGCAGCCCCTTGGGACAGTTTGAAGCTTTCTTT.

V gene TRBV14 combines with J gene TRBJ2-6, with 8 bases identical to TRBD1. V lost 0 bases, J lost 7 bases, and 5 bases stayed unmatched. Germline assignment: CDR1 SGHDN and CDR2 FVKESK. The CDR3 covers 16 residues. Here the CDR3 DNA reads TGTGCCAGCAGCCAAGAGCTACAGGGGGGTGCCAACGTCCTGACTTTC. Protein product: CASSQELQGGANVLTF.